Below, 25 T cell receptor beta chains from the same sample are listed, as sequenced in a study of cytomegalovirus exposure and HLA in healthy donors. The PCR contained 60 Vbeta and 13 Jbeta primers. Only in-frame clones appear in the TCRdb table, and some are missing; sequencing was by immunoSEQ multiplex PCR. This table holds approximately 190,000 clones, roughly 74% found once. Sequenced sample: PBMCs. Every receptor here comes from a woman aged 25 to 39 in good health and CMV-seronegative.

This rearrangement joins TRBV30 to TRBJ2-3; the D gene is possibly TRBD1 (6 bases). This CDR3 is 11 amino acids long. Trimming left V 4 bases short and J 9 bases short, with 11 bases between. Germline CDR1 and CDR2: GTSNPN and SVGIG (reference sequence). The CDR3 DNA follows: TGTGCCTGGATGGGGGCTTTGACGCAGTATTTT. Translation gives CAWMGALTQYF.

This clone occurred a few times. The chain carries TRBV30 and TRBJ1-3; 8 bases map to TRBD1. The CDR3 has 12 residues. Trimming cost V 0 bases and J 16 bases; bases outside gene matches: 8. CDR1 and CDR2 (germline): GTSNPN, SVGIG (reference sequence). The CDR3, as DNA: TGTGCCTGGAGTGTCCTCGATCGGGACAGGTATTTT. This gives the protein CAWSVLDRDRYF.

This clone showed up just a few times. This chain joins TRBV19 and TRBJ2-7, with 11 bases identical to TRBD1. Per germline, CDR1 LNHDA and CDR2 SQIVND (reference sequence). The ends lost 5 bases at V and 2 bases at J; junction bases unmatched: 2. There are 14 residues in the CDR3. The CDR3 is CASSRTGGAYEQYF. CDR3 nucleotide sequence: TGTGCCAGTAGTCGGACAGGGGGCGCCTACGAGCAGTACTTC. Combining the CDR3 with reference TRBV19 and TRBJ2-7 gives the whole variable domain DGGITQSPKYLFRKEGQNVTLSCEQNLNHDAMYWYRQDPGQGLRLIYYSQIVNDFQKGDIAEGYSVSREKKESFPLTVTSAQKNPTAFYLCASSRTGGAYEQYFGPGTRLTVT.

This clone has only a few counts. The CDR3, as DNA: TGTGCCAGCAGCGCCCGGGACTTCTCCTACGAGCAGTACTTC. Amino acid sequence: CASSARDFSYEQYF. The chain couples TRBV9 to TRBJ2-7; tentatively, D is TRBD2 (6 bases). The CDR3 is 14 amino acids. Germline values: CDR1 SGDLS, CDR2 YYNGEE. Trimming pared 3 bases from V and 0 bases from J, leaving 10 bases between.

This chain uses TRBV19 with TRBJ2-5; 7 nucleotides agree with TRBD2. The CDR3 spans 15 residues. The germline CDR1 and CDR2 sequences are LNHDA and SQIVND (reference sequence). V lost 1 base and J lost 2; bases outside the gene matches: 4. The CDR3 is CASSIVGGAQETQYF. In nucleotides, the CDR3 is TGTGCCAGTAGTATAGTGGGAGGGGCTCAAGAGACCCAGTACTTC. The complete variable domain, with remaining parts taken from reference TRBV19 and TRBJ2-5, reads DGGITQSPKYLFRKEGQNVTLSCEQNLNHDAMYWYRQDPGQGLRLIYYSQIVNDFQKGDIAEGYSVSREKKESFPLTVTSAQKNPTAFYLCASSIVGGAQETQYFGPGTRLLVL.

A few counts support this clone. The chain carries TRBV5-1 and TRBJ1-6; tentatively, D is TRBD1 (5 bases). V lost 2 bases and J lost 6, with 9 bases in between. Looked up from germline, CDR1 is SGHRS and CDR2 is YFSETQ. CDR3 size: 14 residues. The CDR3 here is CASSLGTPNSPLHF. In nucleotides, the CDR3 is TGCGCCAGCAGCTTAGGGACTCCTAATTCACCCCTCCACTTT.

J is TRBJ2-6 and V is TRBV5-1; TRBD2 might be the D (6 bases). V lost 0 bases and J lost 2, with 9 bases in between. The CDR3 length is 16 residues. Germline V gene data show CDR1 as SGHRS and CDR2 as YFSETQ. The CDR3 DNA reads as TGCGCCAGCAGCTTGGGGGGCGGGACTGGGGCCAACGTCCTGACTTTC. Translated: CASSLGGGTGANVLTF.

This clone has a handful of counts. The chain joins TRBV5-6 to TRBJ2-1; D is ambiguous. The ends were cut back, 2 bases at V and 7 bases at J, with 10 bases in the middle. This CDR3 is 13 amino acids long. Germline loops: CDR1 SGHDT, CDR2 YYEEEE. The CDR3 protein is CASSFSSINEQFF. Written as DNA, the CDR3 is TGTGCCAGCAGCTTCTCTAGTATTAATGAGCAGTTCTTC.

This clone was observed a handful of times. CDR3 nucleotide sequence: TGCGCCAGCAGCTTTAGCGGACGTAAGGACATTCAGTACTTC. It translates to CASSFSGRKDIQYF. The chain recombines TRBV5-1 with TRBJ2-4; the D gene is possibly TRBD2 (6 bases). In germline, CDR1 is SGHRS, CDR2 YFSETQ. V was pared by 2 bases and J by 8 bases, with 14 bases between. This CDR3 contains 14 residues. Using reference TRBV5-1 and TRBJ2-4 for the parts outside the CDR3, the full variable domain is KAGVTQTPRYLIKTRGQQVTLSCSPISGHRSVSWYQQTPGQGLQFLFEYFSETQRNKGNFPGRFSGRQFSNSRSEMNVSTLELGDSALYLCASSFSGRKDIQYFGAGTRLSVL.

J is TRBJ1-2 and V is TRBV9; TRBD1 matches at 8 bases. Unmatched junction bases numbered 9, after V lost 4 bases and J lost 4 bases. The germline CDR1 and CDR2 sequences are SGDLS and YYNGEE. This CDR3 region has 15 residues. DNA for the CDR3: TGTGCCAGCAGCTCCCAGGGGGCCCTGGGCTATGGCTACACCTTC. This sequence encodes CASSSQGALGYGYTF.

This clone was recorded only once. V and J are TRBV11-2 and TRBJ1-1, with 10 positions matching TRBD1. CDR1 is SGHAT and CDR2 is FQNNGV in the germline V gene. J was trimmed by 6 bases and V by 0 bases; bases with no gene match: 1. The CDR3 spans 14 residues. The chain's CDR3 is CASSLETGGSEAFF. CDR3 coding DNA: TGTGCCAGCAGCTTAGAGACAGGGGGCTCTGAAGCTTTCTTT.

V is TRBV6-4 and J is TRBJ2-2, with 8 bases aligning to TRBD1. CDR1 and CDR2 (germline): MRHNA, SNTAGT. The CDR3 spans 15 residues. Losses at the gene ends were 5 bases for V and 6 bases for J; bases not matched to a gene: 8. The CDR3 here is CASSPGTGRPGELFF. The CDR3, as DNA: TGTGCCAGCAGTCCCGGGACAGGCCGTCCCGGGGAGCTGTTTTTT.

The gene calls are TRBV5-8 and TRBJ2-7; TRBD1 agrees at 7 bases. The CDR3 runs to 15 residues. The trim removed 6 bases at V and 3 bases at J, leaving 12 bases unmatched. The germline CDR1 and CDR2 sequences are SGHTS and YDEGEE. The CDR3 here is CASIPNRGGFYEQYF. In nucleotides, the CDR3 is TGTGCCAGCATCCCCAACAGGGGTGGTTTCTACGAGCAGTACTTC.

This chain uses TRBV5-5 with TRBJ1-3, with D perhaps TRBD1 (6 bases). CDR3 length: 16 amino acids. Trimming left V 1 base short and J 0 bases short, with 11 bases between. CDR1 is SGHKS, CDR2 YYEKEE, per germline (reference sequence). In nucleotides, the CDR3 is TGTGCCAGCAGCTTGCGGCAGGGGCACTCTGGAAACACCATATATTTT. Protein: CASSLRQGHSGNTIYF.

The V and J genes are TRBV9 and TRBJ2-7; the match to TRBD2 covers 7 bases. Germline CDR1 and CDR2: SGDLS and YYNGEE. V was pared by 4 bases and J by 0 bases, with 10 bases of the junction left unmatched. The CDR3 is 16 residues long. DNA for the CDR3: TGTGCCAGCAGCCCCGGGCCTAGCGGCCTCTCCTACGAGCAGTACTTC. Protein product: CASSPGPSGLSYEQYF. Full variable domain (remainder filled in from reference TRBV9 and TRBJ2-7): DSGVTQTPKHLITATGQRVTLRCSPRSGDLSVYWYQQSLDQGLQFLIQYYNGEERAKGNILERFSAQQFPDLHSELNLSSLELGDSALYFCASSPGPSGLSYEQYFGPGTRLTVT.

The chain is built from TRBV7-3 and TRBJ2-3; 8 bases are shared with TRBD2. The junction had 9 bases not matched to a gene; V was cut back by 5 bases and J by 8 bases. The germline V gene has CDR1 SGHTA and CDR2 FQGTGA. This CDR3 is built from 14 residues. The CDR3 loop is CASSLSGRAGTQYF. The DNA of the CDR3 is TGTGCCAGCAGCCTCAGCGGGAGAGCGGGTACGCAGTATTTT.

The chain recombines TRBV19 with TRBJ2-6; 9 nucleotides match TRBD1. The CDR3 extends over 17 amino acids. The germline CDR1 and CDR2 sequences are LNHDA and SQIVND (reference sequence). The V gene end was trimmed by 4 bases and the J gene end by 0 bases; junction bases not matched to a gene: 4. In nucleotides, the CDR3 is TGTGCCAGTAGTACACAGGGGGCGGGCTCTGGGGCCAACGTCCTGACTTTC. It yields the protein CASSTQGAGSGANVLTF.

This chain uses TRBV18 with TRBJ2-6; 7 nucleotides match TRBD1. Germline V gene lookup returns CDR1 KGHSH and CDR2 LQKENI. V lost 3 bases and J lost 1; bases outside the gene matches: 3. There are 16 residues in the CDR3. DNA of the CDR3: TGTGCCAGCTCACCCCTGGACAGGTCTGGGGCCAACGTCCTGACTTTC. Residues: CASSPLDRSGANVLTF.

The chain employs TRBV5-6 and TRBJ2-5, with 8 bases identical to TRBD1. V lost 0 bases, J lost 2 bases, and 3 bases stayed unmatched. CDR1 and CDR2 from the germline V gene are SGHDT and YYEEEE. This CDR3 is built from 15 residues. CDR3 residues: CASSLGRGLQETQYF. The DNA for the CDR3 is TGTGCCAGCAGCTTGGGCAGGGGGCTTCAAGAGACCCAGTACTTC.

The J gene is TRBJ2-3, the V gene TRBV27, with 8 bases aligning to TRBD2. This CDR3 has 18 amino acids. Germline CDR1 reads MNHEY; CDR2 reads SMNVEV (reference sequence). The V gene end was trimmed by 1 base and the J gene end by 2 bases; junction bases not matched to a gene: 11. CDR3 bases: TGTGCCAGCAGTTTATTAGCGGGAAGTCTATTGAACACAGATACGCAGTATTTT. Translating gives CASSLLAGSLLNTDTQYF.

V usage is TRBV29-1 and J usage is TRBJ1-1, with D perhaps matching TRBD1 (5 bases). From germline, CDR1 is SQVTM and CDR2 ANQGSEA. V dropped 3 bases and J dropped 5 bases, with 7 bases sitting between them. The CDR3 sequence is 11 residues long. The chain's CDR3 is CSVDGGTEAFF. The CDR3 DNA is TGCAGCGTTGATGGGGGGACTGAAGCTTTCTTT.

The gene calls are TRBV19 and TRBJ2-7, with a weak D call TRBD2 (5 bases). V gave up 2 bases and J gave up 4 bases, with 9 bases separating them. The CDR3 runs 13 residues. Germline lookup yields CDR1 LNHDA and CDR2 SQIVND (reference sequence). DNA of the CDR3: TGTGCCAGTAGTATAACCGGAGGTTACGAGCAGTACTTC. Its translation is CASSITGGYEQYF.

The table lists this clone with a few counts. CDR3 nucleotide sequence: TGTGCCAGCTGGGCAGGTTCCTACGAGCAGTACTTC. It translates to CASWAGSYEQYF. The J gene is TRBJ2-7, the V gene TRBV6-5; unclear D gene. Germline V gene lookup returns CDR1 MNHEY and CDR2 SVGAGI. This CDR3 region has 12 residues. V was cut by 8 bases and J by 1 base, with 9 bases left in between.

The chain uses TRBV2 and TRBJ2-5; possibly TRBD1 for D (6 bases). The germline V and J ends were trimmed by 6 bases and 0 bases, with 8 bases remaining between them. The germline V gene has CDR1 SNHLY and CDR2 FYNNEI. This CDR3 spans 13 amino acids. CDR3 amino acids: CASSRGNQETQYF. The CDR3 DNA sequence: TGTGCCAGCAGCAGGGGTAACCAAGAGACCCAGTACTTC. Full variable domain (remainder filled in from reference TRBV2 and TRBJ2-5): EPEVTQTPSHQVTQMGQEVILRCVPISNHLYFYWYRQILGQKVEFLVSFYNNEISEKSEIFDDQFSVERPDGSNFTLKIRSTKLEDSAMYFCASSRGNQETQYFGPGTRLLVL.

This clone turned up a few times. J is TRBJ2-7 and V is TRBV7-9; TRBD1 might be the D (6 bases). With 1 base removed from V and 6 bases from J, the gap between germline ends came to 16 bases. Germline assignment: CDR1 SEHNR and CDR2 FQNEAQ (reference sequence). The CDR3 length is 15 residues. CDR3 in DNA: TGTGCCAGCAGCTTAGGGCACAGGGCTTTGGCCGAGCAGTACTTC. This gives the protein CASSLGHRALAEQYF. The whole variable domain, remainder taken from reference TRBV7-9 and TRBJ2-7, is DTGVSQNPRHKITKRGQNVTFRCDPISEHNRLYWYRQTLGQGPEFLTYFQNEAQLEKSRLLSDRFSAERPKGSFSTLEIQRTEQGDSAMYLCASSLGHRALAEQYFGPGTRLTVT.